The following is a TCR beta chain sequence with its context. The antigen is undetermined. These data belong to a study of OX40 agonist ivuxolimab in advanced cancers. Study details: At 0.01 to 10 mg/kg, ivuxolimab was administered intravenously to patients every 2 weeks. Findings and limits, study-wide: Which antigen the expanded peripheral T cells recognized is unknown.

Prior autoimmune disease or systemic immunosuppression barred patients. Generated by immunoSEQ multiplex PCR, the TCRdb table keeps only in-frame clones and is missing some. The sample comprises tens of thousands of clones, roughly 88% of which are singletons, and about a third rests with the top ten. The TCR was taken from an adult with an advanced solid tumor such as melanoma, head and neck, liver or kidney cancer. The sample here was CD4+ or CD8+ T cells sorted from blood, taken in a trial of the OX40 agonist ivuxolimab.

The CDR3 region is CASSPLSSLAGTAQETQYF. As DNA, the CDR3 is TGTGCCAGCTCACCATTATCGTCCCTAGCGGGGACTGCGCAAGAGACCCAGTACTTC. The chain uses TRBV18 and TRBJ2-5; TRBD2 matches at 9 bases. CDR1 is KGHSH, CDR2 LQKENI, per germline. The CDR3 runs to 19 residues. J was trimmed by 2 bases and V by 2 bases; bases with no gene match: 15.